This TCR beta chain emerged from a study of T cell responses to AZD1222 COVID-19 vaccine. General observations from the study: The repertoires were collected only after the peak T cell response. Reportedly, nearly half the spike-specific TCRs target unmutated variant regions. Baseline antibody screening turned up just a handful of seropositive AZD1222 recipients.

A remark on this clone: What it binds is unknown.

The germline gives CDR1 MNHEY, CDR2 SMNVEV (reference sequence). The junction had 8 bases not matched to a gene; V was cut back by 9 bases and J by 6 bases. CDR3 size: 13 residues. Some clones are missing from TCRdb's copy, which holds only in-frame ones; the method was immunoSEQ multiplex PCR. The sample holds about 160,000 clones, 92% seen once. The chain is built from TRBV27 and TRBJ2-1, with 7 bases lining up with TRBD2. The source was peripheral blood, collected on day 0 of MenACWY control vaccination. This TCR derives from an adult in good health. The CDR3 is CASGSGGSNEQFF. The CDR3 DNA reads TGTGCCAGTGGATCGGGGGGTTCCAATGAGCAGTTCTTC.